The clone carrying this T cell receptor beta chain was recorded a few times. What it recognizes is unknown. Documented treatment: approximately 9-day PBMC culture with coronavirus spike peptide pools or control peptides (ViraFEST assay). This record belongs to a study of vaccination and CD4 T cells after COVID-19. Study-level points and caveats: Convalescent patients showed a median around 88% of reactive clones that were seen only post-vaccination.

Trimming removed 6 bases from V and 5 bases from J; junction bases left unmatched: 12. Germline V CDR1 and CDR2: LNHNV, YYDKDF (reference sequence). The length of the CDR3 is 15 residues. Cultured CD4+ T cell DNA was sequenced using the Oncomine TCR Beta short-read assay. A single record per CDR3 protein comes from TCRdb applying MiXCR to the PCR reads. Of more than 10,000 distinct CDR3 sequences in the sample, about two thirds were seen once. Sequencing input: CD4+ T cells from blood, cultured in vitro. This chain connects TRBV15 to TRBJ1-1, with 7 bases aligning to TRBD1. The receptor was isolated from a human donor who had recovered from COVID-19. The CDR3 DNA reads TGTGCCACCAGTCCGGGACAGAGGGGACAGACTGAAGCTTTCTTT. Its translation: CATSPGQRGQTEAFF.